These 19 T cell receptor beta chains originate from one sample sequenced in a study of technical replicates of blood from four donors. Using immunoSEQ multiplex PCR, the repertoire was profiled, and TCRdb retains in-frame clones only, with some absent. The sample lists 60,000 to 80,000 clones, around nine tenths seen once, with roughly 5% in the top ten. Sequencing was done on a sample of PBMCs. The receptor source for this set is a human donor in good health. Some clones in this sample may be carry-over from other donors' samples.

This chain connects TRBV25-1 to TRBJ1-2, with 7 bases identical to TRBD1. With 4 bases clipped from V and 4 bases from J, the junction kept 6 bases outside the gene matches. The CDR3 runs 14 residues. CDR1 MGHDK and CDR2 SYGVNS come from the germline V gene. The chain's CDR3 is CASSATTGPYGYTF. The CDR3 DNA reads as TGTGCCAGCAGTGCAACGACAGGGCCCTATGGCTACACCTTC.

This sequence joins TRBV29-1 and TRBJ2-2; 8 bases align to TRBD2. The germline V gene encodes CDR1 SQVTM and CDR2 ANQGSEA. The CDR3 sequence is 14 residues long. J was trimmed by 0 bases and V by 5 bases; bases with no gene match: 2. Here the CDR3 reads CSVRGGSNTGELFF. DNA of the CDR3: TGCAGCGTTCGCGGGGGGTCGAACACCGGGGAGCTGTTTTTT.

This clone was seen just once. The chain recombines TRBV7-9 with TRBJ1-5, with D possibly being TRBD1 (6 bases). CDR3 length equals 14 residues. Germline V CDR1 and CDR2: SEHNR, FQNEAQ (reference sequence). Trimming removed 5 bases at V and 3 bases at J, with 11 bases between. In DNA form, the CDR3 reads TGTGCCAGCAGCCCTACAGGGCCCAATCAGCCCCAGCATTTT. Its translation: CASSPTGPNQPQHF.

The rearrangement links TRBV5-4 to TRBJ1-4, with 10 bases lining up with TRBD1. V was clipped by 3 bases and J by 8 bases; unmatched bases: 4. Germline V gene data show CDR1 as SGHNT and CDR2 as YYREEE (reference sequence). The CDR3 consists of 14 residues. In nucleotides, the CDR3 is TGTGCCAGCAGCTCGGACAGGGGGGGAGAAAAACTGTTTTTT. Translating gives CASSSDRGGEKLFF. The variable domain in full, completed from reference TRBV5-4 and TRBJ1-4, reads ETGVTQSPTHLIKTRGQQVTLRCSSQSGHNTVSWYQQALGQGPQFIFQYYREEENGRGNFPPRFSGLQFPNYSSELNVNALELDDSALYLCASSSDRGGEKLFFGSGTQLSVL.

J is TRBJ2-2 and V is TRBV5-1; 7 bases match TRBD1. Germline CDR1 SGHRS, CDR2 YFSETQ. This CDR3 has 15 residues. V shed 2 bases, J shed 0 bases, and the junction held 1 base outside the gene matches. The CDR3 spells CASSFGTANTGELFF. The CDR3 DNA reads as TGCGCCAGCAGCTTCGGGACAGCGAACACCGGGGAGCTGTTTTTT. Looking up the rest from reference TRBV5-1 and TRBJ2-2 gives the full variable domain: KAGVTQTPRYLIKTRGQQVTLSCSPISGHRSVSWYQQTPGQGLQFLFEYFSETQRNKGNFPGRFSGRQFSNSRSEMNVSTLELGDSALYLCASSFGTANTGELFFGEGSRLTVL.

The rearrangement links TRBV7-9 to TRBJ2-2; TRBD1 aligns across 7 bases. Germline lookup yields CDR1 SEHNR and CDR2 FQNEAQ (reference sequence). CDR3 size: 14 residues. The DNA for the CDR3 is TGTGCTGACACCCGGGACAGAAACACCGGGGAGCTGTTTTTT. This encodes CADTRDRNTGELFF.

The J gene is TRBJ2-7, the V gene TRBV11-2; no reliable D call. Looked up from germline, CDR1 is SGHAT and CDR2 is FQNNGV. V lost 4 bases to trimming and J lost 1 base, with 2 bases between them. The CDR3 extends over 11 amino acids. The CDR3 protein is CASSSSYEQYF. CDR3 nucleotides: TGTGCCAGCAGCTCATCCTACGAGCAGTACTTC.

J is TRBJ2-1 and V is TRBV10-3; 13 nucleotides line up with TRBD2. V lost 2 bases to trimming and J lost 9 bases; unmatched junction nucleotides: 4. The CDR3 contains 15 residues. Germline V gives CDR1 ENHRY, CDR2 SYGVKD. The CDR3 region is CAISETSGGAGEQFF. CDR3 nucleotides: TGTGCCATCAGTGAGACTAGCGGGGGGGCGGGTGAGCAGTTCTTC.

The sample holds one count of this clone. The J gene is TRBJ1-1, the V gene TRBV6-1, with TRBD1 identical over 8 bases. Germline CDR1 reads MNHNS; CDR2 reads SASEGT. The CDR3 spans 15 residues. The trim removed 6 bases at V and 6 bases at J, leaving 12 bases unmatched. As DNA, the CDR3 is TGTGCCAGCAGACCCGGAGAGACAGGGGCCGCTGAAGCTTTCTTT. Protein: CASRPGETGAAEAFF.

The CDR3 sequence: CASSDRDREETQYF. CDR3 DNA sequence: TGTGCCAGCAGTGACCGGGACAGGGAAGAGACCCAGTACTTC. This sequence joins TRBV2 and TRBJ2-5, with TRBD1 matching 9 bases. The CDR3 length is 14 residues. The V segment lost 3 bases and the J segment 3 bases; nucleotides outside the gene matches: 2. Germline lookup yields CDR1 SNHLY and CDR2 FYNNEI.

The gene calls are TRBV2 and TRBJ1-3; possible D gene TRBD1, 5 bases. Germline CDR1 reads SNHLY; CDR2 reads FYNNEI. V lost 11 bases to trimming and J lost 1 base, with 9 bases between them. The CDR3 sequence is 12 residues long. The CDR3 DNA sequence: TGTGCCGGGGCGGGGTCTGGAAACACCATATATTTT. Residues: CAGAGSGNTIYF. Full variable domain (rest looked up from reference TRBV2 and TRBJ1-3): EPEVTQTPSHQVTQMGQEVILRCVPISNHLYFYWYRQILGQKVEFLVSFYNNEISEKSEIFDDQFSVERPDGSNFTLKIRSTKLEDSAMYFCAGAGSGNTIYFGEGSWLTVV.

The rearrangement links TRBV10-3 to TRBJ2-7; 8 nucleotides agree with TRBD1. This CDR3 has 12 residues. J gave up 4 bases and V 6 bases, and 2 bases lay outside the gene matches. Germline CDR1 ENHRY, CDR2 SYGVKD. CDR3 nucleotide sequence: TGTGCCATCAGCCGGACAGGGTACGAGCAGTACTTC. Protein sequence: CAISRTGYEQYF.

This clone showed up many times. V gene TRBV6-1 combines with J gene TRBJ2-6, with TRBD1 matching over 9 bases. J was trimmed by 3 bases and V by 10 bases; bases with no gene match: 7. This CDR3 spans 15 amino acids. Germline CDR1 is MNHNS and CDR2 is SASEGT. The CDR3: CATGRTGDGANVLTF. DNA for the CDR3: TGTGCCACCGGGAGGACAGGGGATGGGGCCAACGTCCTGACTTTC.

The chain has TRBV18 and TRBJ2-5, with unresolved D. The ends were cut back, 3 bases at V and 0 bases at J, with 2 bases in the middle. This CDR3 has 12 amino acids. Germline V gene lookup returns CDR1 KGHSH and CDR2 LQKENI. CDR3 nucleotides: TGTGCCAGCTCACCCAACCAAGAGACCCAGTACTTC. It specifies CASSPNQETQYF.

The gene calls are TRBV7-9 and TRBJ2-7; 9 positions match TRBD2. This CDR3 has 15 residues. The germline CDR1 and CDR2 sequences are SEHNR and FQNEAQ (reference sequence). The ends lost 5 bases at V and 3 bases at J; junction bases unmatched: 8. As DNA, the CDR3 is TGTGCCAGCAGCGCTTGGACTAGCGTTTTCTACGAGCAGTACTTC. Its translation: CASSAWTSVFYEQYF.

This clone was counted only a few times. The chain employs TRBV6-5 and TRBJ1-1, with D unclear. There are 13 residues in the CDR3. V was cut by 4 bases and J by 1 base, with 7 bases left in between. Germline-derived CDR1 and CDR2 are MNHEY and SVGAGI. As DNA, the CDR3 is TGTGCCAGCAGTTCTCCCGGGAACACTGAAGCTTTCTTT. Protein product: CASSSPGNTEAFF.

This sequence joins TRBV11-3 and TRBJ2-5; 7 bases are shared with TRBD2. Germline loops: CDR1 SGHNT, CDR2 YENEEA. CDR3 size: 15 residues. The junction had 7 bases not matched to a gene; V was cut back by 5 bases and J by 1 base. CDR3 sequence reads: CASSQGLVTQETQYF. The DNA for the CDR3 is TGTGCCAGCAGCCAAGGACTAGTCACCCAAGAGACCCAGTACTTC.

In this sample, this clone turned up a few times. The chain combines TRBV5-1 with TRBJ2-5; D may be TRBD1 (6 bases). This CDR3 is built from 14 residues. V was trimmed by 1 base and J by 0 bases, leaving 7 bases between them. The germline gives CDR1 SGHRS, CDR2 YFSETQ. The CDR3 loop reads CASSLRDNQETQYF. For the CDR3, the DNA is TGCGCCAGCAGCTTGAGGGACAACCAAGAGACCCAGTACTTC.

The chain is built from TRBV6-5 and TRBJ1-5; TRBD1 agrees at 9 bases. The CDR3 is made up of 15 amino acids. The J segment lost 4 bases and the V segment lost 4 bases, leaving 5 bases of the junction unmatched. From germline, CDR1 is MNHEY and CDR2 SVGAGI. The CDR3 loop reads CASSSGTGRNQPQHF. The CDR3 DNA reads TGTGCCAGCAGTTCGGGGACAGGGAGAAATCAGCCCCAGCATTTT.